These 26 T cell receptor beta chains were all obtained from the same sample, sequenced in a study of CD8+CD57+ T cells in acquired aplastic anemia. Patients who underwent sequencing had shown CD8+CD57+ cell expansion by flow cytometry. The template used for profiling TCR beta VDJ and CDR3 was genomic DNA. Using its own MiXCR run on the reads, TCRdb lists one record per CDR3 protein. The data hold approximately 300,000 distinct CDR3 sequences, with approximately 57% observed a single time. The sequenced sample was sorted CD4+, CD8+, or CD8+CD57+ T cells (not recorded which) from PBMCs. These receptors originate from a human donor with aplastic anemia.

The genes are TRBV2 and TRBJ1-5; no reliable D call. Trimming cost V 3 bases and J 4 bases, with 13 bases left between them. Germline CDR1 and CDR2: SNHLY and FYNNEI. This CDR3 is 15 amino acids long. The CDR3 loop is CASSDRTRTNQPQHF. As DNA, the CDR3 is TGTGCCAGCAGTGACCGAACAAGAACAAATCAGCCCCAGCATTTT.

This clonotype has at least ten counts. The V and J genes are TRBV2 and TRBJ2-3; 13 bases fit TRBD2. V lost 7 bases to trimming and J lost 2 bases; unmatched junction nucleotides: 9. The CDR3 runs to 17 residues. In germline, CDR1 is SNHLY, CDR2 FYNNEI. CDR3 sequence reads: CASTLTSGGPITDTQYF. CDR3 coding DNA: TGTGCCAGCACCCTGACTAGCGGGGGGCCAATCACAGATACGCAGTATTTT.

The rearrangement uses TRBV20-1 and TRBJ1-6, with 9 bases identical to TRBD1. V lost 0 bases, J lost 7 bases, and 7 bases stayed unmatched. Germline lookup yields CDR1 DFQATT and CDR2 SNEGSKA (reference sequence). The CDR3 length is 16 residues. CDR3 region: CSARDTRTGENSPLHF. The CDR3 DNA reads as TGCAGTGCTAGAGATACACGGACAGGGGAGAATTCACCCCTCCACTTT.

This clonotype was observed at least ten times. The V call is TRBV7-3, the J call TRBJ2-2; TRBD2 is a possible D gene (6 bases). This CDR3 comprises 15 residues. Trimming removed 5 bases at V and 4 bases at J, with 14 bases between. In germline, CDR1 is SGHTA, CDR2 FQGTGA. The CDR3 DNA is TGTGCCAGCAGCCCCCGGGGGACGGGCACCGGGGAGCTGTTTTTT. It yields the protein CASSPRGTGTGELFF.

The genes are TRBV13 and TRBJ1-5; possibly TRBD1 for D (5 bases). The CDR3 loop spans 12 amino acids. Germline V CDR1 and CDR2: PRHDT, FYEKMQ (reference sequence). The V and J ends lost 8 bases and 7 bases respectively, with 12 bases between them. The CDR3 DNA follows: TGTGCCAGCGGCGGGGGAAGACAGCCCCAGCATTTT. Translating gives CASGGGRQPQHF. The whole variable domain, remainder taken from reference TRBV13 and TRBJ1-5, is AAGVIQSPRHLIKEKRETATLKCYPIPRHDTVYWYQQGPGQDPQFLISFYEKMQSDKGSIPDRFSAQQFSDYHSELNMSSLELGDSALYFCASGGGRQPQHFGDGTRLSIL.

The chain employs TRBV20-1 and TRBJ2-5; TRBD1 or TRBD2 may be the D gene (6 bases each). Germline-derived CDR1 and CDR2 are DFQATT and SNEGSKA (reference sequence). The V end was cut by 1 base, the J end by 4 bases, with 10 bases between. The CDR3 runs to 13 residues. CDR3 region: CSARGRGAETQYF. The DNA for the CDR3 is TGCAGTGCTAGAGGAAGGGGGGCAGAGACCCAGTACTTC.

This clonotype was recorded at least ten times. V gene TRBV6-2 or TRBV6-3 combines with J gene TRBJ2-3, with D maybe TRBD2 (5 bases). Germline CDR1 reads MNHEY; CDR2 reads SVGEGT. This CDR3 contains 14 residues. V was trimmed by 6 bases and J by 4 bases, leaving 14 bases between them. The CDR3 region has the DNA TGTGCCAGCAGCCCTGACAATAGCGCAGATACGCAGTATTTT. Its protein is CASSPDNSADTQYF.

The chain joins TRBV24-1 to TRBJ2-5, with D possibly being TRBD1 or TRBD2 (5 bases each). Germline CDR1 KGHDR, CDR2 SFDVKD. Trimming shortened V by 0 bases and J by 9 bases, and 10 bases separated the two germline ends. The CDR3 has 13 residues. The CDR3 bases are TGTGCCACCAGTGATTTGAAGAGGGGACCCCAGTACTTC. Its protein is CATSDLKRGPQYF.

The chain recombines TRBV7-9 with TRBJ2-7, with D perhaps being TRBD1 or TRBD2 (5 bases each). Between the trimmed V and J ends, which lost 5 bases and 4 bases, there was a span of 15 bases. The CDR3 runs to 14 residues. The germline gives CDR1 SEHNR, CDR2 FQNEAQ (reference sequence). CDR3 in amino acids: CASSISGTEYEQYF. The DNA for the CDR3 is TGTGCCAGCAGCATTTCCGGGACGGAGTACGAGCAGTACTTC.

The V call is TRBV5-1, the J call TRBJ2-6; D not resolved. V was cut by 1 base and J by 4 bases, with 12 bases left in between. The CDR3 sequence is 16 residues long. Germline V gene data show CDR1 as SGHRS and CDR2 as YFSETQ. The DNA of the CDR3 is TGCGCCAGCAGCTTGAAGGGTGTTACAGGGGCCAACGTCCTGACTTTC. This translates into CASSLKGVTGANVLTF.

This clonotype was detected ten times or more. CDR3 sequence (DNA): TGCGCCAGCAGTGAGTCCAGCGGGGGGGCCTACAATGAGCAGTTCTTC. Protein sequence: CASSESSGGAYNEQFF. The rearrangement uses TRBV10-1 and TRBJ2-1; 10 bases fit TRBD2. Germline CDR1 is WNHNN and CDR2 is SYGVQD (reference sequence). V lost 0 bases, J lost 2 bases, and 1 base stayed unmatched. The length of the CDR3 is 16 residues.

The chain joins TRBV20-1 to TRBJ2-3, with 7 bases lining up with TRBD1. V dropped 8 bases and J dropped 1; count of bases not matched to a gene: 9. CDR3 size: 14 residues. CDR1 is DFQATT and CDR2 is SNEGSKA in the germline V gene (reference sequence). The CDR3 protein is CSFRQGIGTDTQYF. The CDR3, as DNA: TGCAGTTTTCGACAGGGAATAGGCACAGATACGCAGTATTTT.

The chain carries TRBV11-1 and TRBJ2-7, with TRBD2 identical over 12 bases. V gave up 1 base and J gave up 3 bases; unmatched junction bases: 1. This CDR3 has 15 amino acids. CDR1 is SGHAT, CDR2 FQDESV, per germline (reference sequence). In DNA, the CDR3 is TGTGCCAGCAGCTTAGGACTAGCGGGAGTCTACGAGCAGTACTTC. It specifies CASSLGLAGVYEQYF.

V gene TRBV7-2 combines with J gene TRBJ2-5; D not certain. V was clipped by 2 bases and J by 9 bases, with 19 bases between them. The CDR3 covers 15 residues. Germline-derived CDR1 and CDR2 are SGHTA and FQGNSA. CDR3: CASSLRSAARGAQYF. CDR3 bases: TGTGCCAGCAGCTTACGCTCGGCGGCGCGTGGGGCCCAGTACTTC.

The genes are TRBV7-2 and TRBJ2-5, with 14 bases matching TRBD2. Germline CDR1 and CDR2: SGHTA and FQGNSA. J lost 2 bases, V lost 5 bases, and 10 bases had no gene match. The CDR3 length is 18 residues. The CDR3 sequence: CASSEPGLAGAKQETQYF. The CDR3 nucleotides read TGTGCCAGCAGCGAACCGGGACTAGCGGGGGCGAAACAAGAGACCCAGTACTTC.

This clonotype was recorded many times. The chain recombines TRBV11-2 with TRBJ2-3; a weak D match, TRBD2 (5 bases). The CDR3 runs 15 residues. Per the germline V gene, CDR1 is SGHAT and CDR2 is FQNNGV. The V end lost 4 bases, the J end lost 4 bases, and 15 bases lay between the germline ends. The DNA for the CDR3 is TGTGCCAGCAGCTCCCTCGGGGTGAACGCAGATACGCAGTATTTT. Protein product: CASSSLGVNADTQYF.

This chain uses TRBV6-4 with TRBJ2-1; TRBD2 agrees at 7 bases. The junction had 17 bases not matched to a gene; V was cut back by 6 bases and J by 6 bases. The CDR3 extends over 17 amino acids. Germline loops: CDR1 MRHNA, CDR2 SNTAGT. Written as DNA, the CDR3 is TGTGCCAGCAGCTCGCGGACCGGGACTACCGCGTGCAATGAGCAGTTCTTC. Amino acid sequence: CASSSRTGTTACNEQFF.

This clonotype was seen more than once but under ten times. The chain carries TRBV19 and TRBJ2-7; TRBD1 agrees at 12 bases. V shed 5 bases and J 4 bases; nucleotides not matched to a gene: 6. Germline-derived CDR1 and CDR2 are LNHDA and SQIVND (reference sequence). The CDR3 has 15 amino acids. CDR3 residues: CASSFSGQGAYEQYF. The CDR3 DNA reads TGTGCCAGTAGTTTCTCGGGACAGGGGGCTTACGAGCAGTACTTC.

Remarks on this clonotype: It is likely a read error, because the conserved phenylalanine at the end of the CDR3 is missing. The chain carries TRBV10-3 and TRBJ2-7; 11 bases map to TRBD1. Germline assignment: CDR1 ENHRY and CDR2 SYGVKD. The CDR3 loop spans 14 amino acids. The junction had 6 bases not matched to a gene; V was cut back by 7 bases and J by 4 bases. CDR3 coding DNA: TGTGCCATCACCGCCGGGACAGGGGGATACGAGCAGTACCTC. It encodes CAITAGTGGYEQYL.

The chain is built from TRBV2 and TRBJ2-7; maybe TRBD2 (5 bases). Trimming cost V 0 bases and J 2 bases, with 11 bases left between them. Germline V lookup: CDR1 SNHLY, CDR2 FYNNEI. This CDR3 region has 15 residues. The CDR3 region is CASSEATSSPYEQYF. CDR3 DNA: TGTGCCAGCAGTGAAGCCACTAGTAGTCCCTACGAGCAGTACTTC.

The chain links TRBV7-2 to TRBJ2-7; D could derive from TRBD1 or TRBD2 (5 bases each). CDR3 size: 14 residues. Between the trimmed V and J ends, which lost 4 bases and 3 bases, there was a span of 13 bases. Germline CDR1 and CDR2: SGHTA and FQGNSA. The CDR3: CASSSPGTHYEQYF. As DNA, the CDR3 is TGTGCCAGCAGCTCCCCCGGGACCCACTACGAGCAGTACTTC. The full variable domain, rest sourced from reference TRBV7-2 and TRBJ2-7, is GAGVSQSPSNKVTEKGKDVELRCDPISGHTALYWYRQSLGQGLEFLIYFQGNSAPDKSGLPSDRFSAERTGGSVSTLTIQRTQQEDSAVYLCASSSPGTHYEQYFGPGTRLTVT.

This clonotype showed up many times. J is TRBJ1-4 and V is TRBV5-8, with unresolved D. Trimming cost V 0 bases and J 7 bases, with 10 bases left between them. Per the germline V gene, CDR1 is SGHTS and CDR2 is YDEGEE. The CDR3 length is 14 residues. CDR3 loop: CASSLGSLGEKLFF. The CDR3 region has the DNA TGTGCCAGCAGCTTGGGTTCACTTGGTGAAAAACTGTTTTTT.

This clonotype was counted many times. The chain uses TRBV18 and TRBJ2-7, with D hard to call. Germline values: CDR1 KGHSH, CDR2 LQKENI. V gave up 0 bases and J gave up 2 bases, with 8 bases separating them. This CDR3 has 14 residues. This chain's CDR3 is CASSPPGQPYEQYF. As DNA, the CDR3 is TGTGCCAGCTCACCACCTGGGCAGCCCTACGAGCAGTACTTC. The full variable domain, completed using reference TRBV18 and TRBJ2-7, is NAGVMQNPRHLVRRRGQEARLRCSPMKGHSHVYWYRQLPEEGLKFMVYLQKENIIDESGMPKERFSAEFPKEGPSILRIQQVVRGDSAAYFCASSPPGQPYEQYFGPGTRLTVT.

This clonotype has just a few counts. V gene TRBV19 combines with J gene TRBJ2-7, with 10 bases fitting TRBD2. Germline-derived CDR1 and CDR2 are LNHDA and SQIVND (reference sequence). Germline trimming cut 5 bases from V and 4 bases from J; bases unmatched to any gene: 8. The CDR3 is 15 residues long. CDR3 bases: TGTGCCAGTAGTCCCTCAAGCGGGGGGGCATACGAGCAGTACTTC. This encodes CASSPSSGGAYEQYF.

This clonotype was seen ten or more times. This chain joins TRBV20-1 and TRBJ1-1; 7 bases align to TRBD1. Germline lookup yields CDR1 DFQATT and CDR2 SNEGSKA (reference sequence). The CDR3 sequence is 15 residues long. The J segment lost 3 bases and the V segment lost 5 bases, leaving 12 bases of the junction unmatched. The CDR3 protein is CSAEGPDRWDTEAFF. The CDR3 coding sequence is TGCAGTGCTGAAGGACCGGACAGGTGGGACACTGAAGCTTTCTTT.

This clonotype was observed a few times. The chain recombines TRBV18 with TRBJ1-5, with D uncertain. The CDR3 has 16 residues. V lost 3 bases, J lost 3 bases, and 15 bases lay in between. From germline, CDR1 is KGHSH and CDR2 LQKENI. CDR3 nucleotide sequence: TGTGCCAGCTCACCCGGAGGGAGAGGGTCCAATCAGCCCCAGCATTTT. Its translation: CASSPGGRGSNQPQHF.